This record concerns one T cell receptor beta chain sequence. Its antigen is unknown. V lost 4 bases to trimming and J lost 8 bases, with 17 bases between them. CDR3 length: 13 residues. The V gene's germline CDR1 is GTSNPN and CDR2 SVGIG (reference sequence). Pooling covered second doses at about 4 or about 12 weeks. Using immunoSEQ multiplex PCR, the repertoire was profiled, and TCRdb retains in-frame clones only, with some absent. The repertoire holds 95,000 to 100,000 clones, with about four fifths as singletons. The source of the sample is a study of T cell responses to AZD1222 COVID-19 vaccine. Overall study findings and caveats: Samples come after the peak T cell response, not at day 14. Only a handful of people who got AZD1222 tested seropositive at baseline.

Material: peripheral blood, obtained 28 days after the second AZD1222 dose. The sequence came from an adult who received the AZD1222 COVID-19 vaccine. The V call is TRBV30, the J call TRBJ1-2, with unresolved D. The CDR3 region is CAWNSLPWGGYTF. The CDR3 region has the DNA TGTGCCTGGAATTCGCTCCCTTGGGGAGGCTACACCTTC.